What follows describes a single T cell receptor (beta chain). Antigen unknown. This entry comes from a study of monozygotic twins with inflammatory bowel disease. Findings and caveats of the study: Especially with disease activity, IBD patients had fewer clonotypes in common with others than healthy twins did. Healthy co-twins, by inverse Simpson, had higher TCRbeta diversity than their siblings with IBD.

Germline CDR1 reads SGHRS; CDR2 reads YFSETQ. The CDR3 loop spans 13 amino acids. TCRdb re-called the 5' RACE reads; one entry per CDR3 protein, DNA not given. This sample's table reports roughly 200,000 distinct CDR3 sequences. The TCR was taken from a human donor with ulcerative colitis or Crohn's disease, or a healthy co-twin of an affected twin (not recorded which). This chain uses TRBV5-1 with TRBJ2-5; TCRdb indicates TRBD2, and absent DNA this call remains unverified. The material sequenced was blood. The CDR3 protein is CASSLRRQETQYF.